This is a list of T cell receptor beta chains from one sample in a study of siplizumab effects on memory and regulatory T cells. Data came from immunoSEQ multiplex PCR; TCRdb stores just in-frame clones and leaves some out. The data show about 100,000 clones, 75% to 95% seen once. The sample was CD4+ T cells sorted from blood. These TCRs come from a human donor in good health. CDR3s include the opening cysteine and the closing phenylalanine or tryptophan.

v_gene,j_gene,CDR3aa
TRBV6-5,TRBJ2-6,CASSYAGSGANVLTF
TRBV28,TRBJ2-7,CASSYRQGAPYEQYF
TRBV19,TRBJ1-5,CASSDRGNQPQHF
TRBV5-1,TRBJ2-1,CASSPPPEYNEQFF
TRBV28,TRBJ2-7,CASRPGQFYYEQYF
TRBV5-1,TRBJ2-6,CASSPRDRGVTGANVLTF
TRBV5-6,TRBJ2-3,CASSRDSTDTQYF
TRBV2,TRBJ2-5,CASSPTGGETQYF
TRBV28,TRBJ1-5,CASSRIQAWGDNQPQHF
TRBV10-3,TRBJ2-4,CAISLDRGGSSHQYF
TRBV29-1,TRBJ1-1,CSVAGAKGTEAFF
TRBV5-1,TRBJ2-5,CASSLGRVQETQYF
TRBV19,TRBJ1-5,CATTDRFNQPQHF
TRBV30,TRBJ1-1,CAWRESFYLGGEAFF
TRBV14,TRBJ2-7,CASSQETASYEQYF
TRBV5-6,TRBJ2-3,CASSLGQGSTDTQYF
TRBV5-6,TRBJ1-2,CASSLGIGYGYTF
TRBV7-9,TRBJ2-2,CASSPRTRNTGELFF
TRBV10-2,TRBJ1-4,CASSGGQAEKLFF
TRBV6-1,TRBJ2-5,CASSDTRIETQYF
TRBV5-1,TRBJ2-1,CASSLEGQGHNEQFF
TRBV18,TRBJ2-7,CASSPQGVGYEQYF
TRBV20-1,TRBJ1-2,CSASGGKGYTF
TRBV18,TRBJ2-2,CASSPPALAENTGELFF
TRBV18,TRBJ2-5,CASSSQETQYF
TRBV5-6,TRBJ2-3,CASSLGGQGTDTQYF
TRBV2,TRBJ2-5,CASSDRGLWETQYF
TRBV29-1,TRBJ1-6,CSVSPGTGSSSLHF
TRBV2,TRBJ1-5,CASRNFDSSNQPQHF
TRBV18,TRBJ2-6,CASSPSPVSGANVLTF
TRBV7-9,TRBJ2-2,CASSLGNTGELFF
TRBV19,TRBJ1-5,CASSMEDRIRQPQHF
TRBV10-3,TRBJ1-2,CAISVGAGLNYGYTF
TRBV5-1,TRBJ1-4,CASTRSGTLNEKLFF
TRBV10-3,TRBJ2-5,CAISLELKETQYF
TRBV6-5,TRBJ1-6,CASSRTGPYNSPLHF
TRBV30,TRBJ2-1,CACTRGGSYNEQFF
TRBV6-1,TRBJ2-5,CASSDRRRGGRETQYF
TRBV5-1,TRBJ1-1,CASSSDKNTEAFF
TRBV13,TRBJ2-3,CASSGRGGLDTQYF
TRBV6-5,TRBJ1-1,CASSPGRGNTEAFF
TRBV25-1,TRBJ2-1,CATSQGARYEQFF
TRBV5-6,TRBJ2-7,CASSLVGSLPYEQYF
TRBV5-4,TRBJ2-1,CASSLGTSGNEQFF
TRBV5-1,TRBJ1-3,CASSLVGQGYGNTIYF
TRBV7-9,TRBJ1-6,CASSVQGITNSPLHF
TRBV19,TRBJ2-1,CASSTRSGGAKNEQFF
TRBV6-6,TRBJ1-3,CASRSFSGNTIYF
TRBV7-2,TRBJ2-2,CASSLMGRGIAGELFF
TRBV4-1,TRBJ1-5,CASSQDGGGGNQPQHF
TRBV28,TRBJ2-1,CASSFSWNVRVDEQFF
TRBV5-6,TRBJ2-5,CASSGTGGTEETQYF
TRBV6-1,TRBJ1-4,CASTEMGDAGEKLFF